These 16 T cell receptor beta chains share one sample of origin, sequenced in a study of cytomegalovirus exposure and HLA in healthy donors. Only in-frame clones appear in the TCRdb table, and some are missing; sequencing was by immunoSEQ multiplex PCR. The data hold under 200,000 clones, with over 85% observed a single time. The sequencing sample was made of PBMCs. The receptors were gathered from a young man in good health and CMV-seropositive.

CDR3 nucleotide sequence: TGTGCCAGCAGTGCCCTACTACTAGGAACAGCGAACACCGGGGAGCTGTTTTTT. Translating it yields CASSALLLGTANTGELFF. J is TRBJ2-2 and V is TRBV2, with D possibly matching TRBD2 (5 bases). This CDR3 is built from 18 residues. Trimming shortened V by 4 bases and J by 0 bases, and 18 bases separated the two germline ends. Germline CDR1 SNHLY, CDR2 FYNNEI.

The V call is TRBV6-6, the J call TRBJ2-7, with D possibly matching TRBD2 (6 bases). The V and J ends lost 6 bases and 4 bases respectively, with 13 bases between them. CDR3 length: 13 amino acids. CDR1 and CDR2 (germline): MNHNY, SVGAGI (reference sequence). The CDR3 sequence is CASSQEGRYEQYF. As DNA, the CDR3 is TGTGCCAGCAGCCAGGAGGGCCGGTACGAGCAGTACTTC.

The chain couples TRBV9 to TRBJ2-3; a weak D match, TRBD2 (5 bases). V was pared by 0 bases and J by 3 bases, with 5 bases between. Germline CDR1 and CDR2: SGDLS and YYNGEE. The CDR3 runs 13 residues. The CDR3 here is CASSVAGTDTQYF. Written as DNA, the CDR3 is TGTGCCAGCAGCGTAGCGGGAACAGATACGCAGTATTTT.

The chain joins TRBV7-9 to TRBJ1-1; D remains ambiguous. This CDR3 is built from 15 residues. Trimming took 6 bases from V and 2 from J, leaving 16 bases between them. The germline V gene has CDR1 SEHNR and CDR2 FQNEAQ (reference sequence). The CDR3 loop reads CASSRHGGPNTEAFF. The CDR3 nucleotides are TGTGCCAGCAGTCGCCACGGAGGACCTAACACTGAAGCTTTCTTT.

This rearrangement joins TRBV29-1 to TRBJ2-5, with a tentative D call TRBD1 (5 bases). V shed 4 bases and J shed 5 bases, with 14 bases lying between them. The CDR3 has 13 amino acids. Germline CDR1 is SQVTM and CDR2 is ANQGSEA. The CDR3 sequence: CSVVVTGRETQYF. The CDR3 nucleotides read TGCAGCGTTGTTGTTACAGGCAGGGAGACCCAGTACTTC. The variable domain in full, completed from reference TRBV29-1 and TRBJ2-5, reads SAVISQKPSRDICQRGTSLTIQCQVDSQVTMMFWYRQQPGQSLTLIATANQGSEATYESGFVIDKFPISRPNLTFSTLTVSNMSPEDSSIYLCSVVVTGRETQYFGPGTRLLVL.

This chain connects TRBV14 to TRBJ2-1; D unresolved. The CDR3 totals 16 residues. The V gene's germline CDR1 is SGHDN and CDR2 FVKESK. The V and J ends lost 1 base and 0 bases respectively, with 10 bases between them. The CDR3 DNA reads as TGTGCCAGCAGCCAAGGGTCTCTGAGCTCCTACAATGAGCAGTTCTTC. It is translated as CASSQGSLSSYNEQFF. Full variable domain (rest looked up from reference TRBV14 and TRBJ2-1): EAGVTQFPSHSVIEKGQTVTLRCDPISGHDNLYWYRRVMGKEIKFLLHFVKESKQDESGMPNNRFLAERTGGTYSTLKVQPAELEDSGVYFCASSQGSLSSYNEQFFGPGTRLTVL.

This chain connects TRBV30 to TRBJ2-5; 14 bases match TRBD2. Per the germline V gene, CDR1 is GTSNPN and CDR2 is SVGIG (reference sequence). With V trimmed by 2 bases and J by 1 base, 3 bases remained unmatched. The CDR3 length is 16 residues. The CDR3: CAWSRGLAGVQETQYF. The CDR3 region has the DNA TGTGCCTGGAGTAGGGGACTAGCGGGAGTCCAAGAGACCCAGTACTTC.

The CDR3 region is CASSRGLAGETGELFF. CDR3 nucleotide sequence: TGCGCCAGCAGCCGGGGGCTAGCGGGAGAGACCGGGGAGCTGTTTTTT. The V and J genes are TRBV4-1 and TRBJ2-2, with 10 nucleotides matching TRBD2. Germline CDR1 MGHRA, CDR2 YSYEKL. This CDR3 has 16 residues. The trim removed 4 bases at V and 5 bases at J, leaving 7 bases unmatched.

V usage is TRBV7-9 and J usage is TRBJ2-3, with D possibly matching TRBD2 (5 bases). The germline CDR1 and CDR2 sequences are SEHNR and FQNEAQ (reference sequence). V lost 5 bases, J lost 4 bases, and 19 bases lay in between. The CDR3 has 16 residues. CDR3 in DNA: TGTGCCAGCAGCCCCCGTTTGAGGGTGGGTTCAGATACGCAGTATTTT. As protein: CASSPRLRVGSDTQYF.

The genes are TRBV27 and TRBJ2-2, with TRBD1 identical over 9 bases. CDR3 size: 19 residues. The J segment lost 4 bases and the V segment lost 7 bases, leaving 19 bases of the junction unmatched. Germline CDR1 is MNHEY and CDR2 is SMNVEV (reference sequence). CDR3 sequence: CASTSPLPGTGLGTGELFF. The DNA of the CDR3 is TGTGCCAGCACCTCCCCCCTACCCGGGACAGGGTTAGGCACCGGGGAGCTGTTTTTT.

This chain links TRBV11-2 with TRBJ2-2; maybe TRBD1 (6 bases). Germline-derived CDR1 and CDR2 are SGHAT and FQNNGV. V gave up 2 bases and J gave up 4 bases, with 11 bases separating them. CDR3 length: 15 residues. This CDR3 reads CASSLNRAGTGELFF. CDR3 bases: TGTGCCAGCAGCTTAAACAGGGCTGGCACCGGGGAGCTGTTTTTT.

This clone is a singleton in its sample. For the CDR3, the DNA is TGTGCCAGCAGCGAATCCCCCAGGGTGGGCTCCTACGAGCAGTACTTC. This codes for CASSESPRVGSYEQYF. The chain employs TRBV7-8 and TRBJ2-7; D might be TRBD1 (5 bases). V was pared by 5 bases and J by 0 bases, with 17 bases between. Germline CDR1 SGHVS, CDR2 FQNEAQ. The CDR3 loop spans 16 amino acids.

This clone was counted a few times. CDR3: CASRGLGATGELFF. The CDR3 region has the DNA TGTGCCAGTAGAGGACTAGGGGCCACCGGGGAGCTGTTTTTT. This chain uses TRBV19 with TRBJ2-2, with 7 bases matching TRBD2. The CDR3 has 14 amino acids. The germline V gene encodes CDR1 LNHDA and CDR2 SQIVND (reference sequence). The J segment lost 4 bases and the V segment lost 6 bases, leaving 5 bases of the junction unmatched. Full variable domain (missing parts from reference TRBV19 and TRBJ2-2): DGGITQSPKYLFRKEGQNVTLSCEQNLNHDAMYWYRQDPGQGLRLIYYSQIVNDFQKGDIAEGYSVSREKKESFPLTVTSAQKNPTAFYLCASRGLGATGELFFGEGSRLTVL.

V is TRBV9 and J is TRBJ2-2; TRBD1 aligns across 10 bases. CDR3 length: 17 amino acids. Germline V lookup: CDR1 SGDLS, CDR2 YYNGEE. The V segment lost 0 bases and the J segment 5 bases; nucleotides outside the gene matches: 7. DNA for the CDR3: TGTGCCAGCAGCGTAGTCGACAGGGGGCGAATTACCGGGGAGCTGTTTTTT. Its protein is CASSVVDRGRITGELFF.

V usage is TRBV9 and J usage is TRBJ1-1; TRBD1 matches 7 bases. The V gene end was trimmed by 4 bases and the J gene end by 4 bases; junction bases not matched to a gene: 4. The CDR3 covers 13 residues. The germline V gene has CDR1 SGDLS and CDR2 YYNGEE. For the CDR3, the DNA is TGTGCCAGCAGCCAGGGGGGAAGCACTGAAGCTTTCTTT. Its protein is CASSQGGSTEAFF.

The rearrangement links TRBV19 to TRBJ1-2; a possible D gene is TRBD1 (6 bases). CDR3 size: 14 residues. V was cut by 5 bases and J by 3 bases, with 13 bases left in between. Germline-derived CDR1 and CDR2 are LNHDA and SQIVND (reference sequence). The CDR3, as DNA: TGTGCCAGTAGTGTGGACGACAGGCACTATGGCTACACCTTC. As protein: CASSVDDRHYGYTF.